The clone carrying this T cell receptor beta chain was picked up many times. Antigen unknown. Scientists amplified the TCR beta CDR3 regions from RNA transcripts. Following a first-round RT-PCR that used HTBI primers, a second-round multiplex PCR was carried out. One entry per CDR3 protein results from TCRdb running MiXCR on the multiplex PCR reads. The profile shows 1 million to 1.3 million distinct CDR3 sequences, roughly 35% of them singletons. Uncontrolled infections, other autoimmune diseases, pregnancy or lactation barred patients from enrollment. The authors diagnosed from clinical symptoms, serum thyroxine, TRAb, thyroid ultrasound and orbital computed tomography. This sample was included in a study of Graves' ophthalmopathy and Graves' hyperthyroidism. Overall study: Over 18 months of follow-up, stable hyperthyroidism required that no ophthalmopathy appear. Whole-study results and caveats: Most expanded thyroid clonotypes above 0.001 frequency also appeared in blood.

Germline CDR1 SNHLY, CDR2 FYNNEI. CDR3 length: 12 residues. V was shortened by 11 bases and J by 0 bases, with 11 bases between the two germline ends. V and J are TRBV2 and TRBJ2-7; a possible D gene is TRBD1 (7 bases). This TCR was recovered from an adult man with Graves' hyperthyroidism. The sample comprised peripheral blood or thyroid tissue (not recorded which). The CDR3 is CAVEGASYEQYF. The CDR3 DNA sequence: TGTGCCGTGGAGGGGGCCTCCTACGAGCAGTACTTC.